Following are 12 T cell receptor beta chains from one sample sequenced in a study of OX40 agonist ivuxolimab in advanced cancers. Repertoires were generated with immunoSEQ multiplex PCR, while TCRdb's copy carries only in-frame clones and drops some. This sample has about 48,000 clones, with 85% to 95% found just once. Sequencing was performed on CD4+ or CD8+ T cells sorted from blood, taken in a trial of the OX40 agonist ivuxolimab. All receptors come from an adult with an advanced solid tumor such as melanoma, head and neck, liver or kidney cancer.

This chain uses TRBV7-2 with TRBJ2-5; TRBD2 matches at 9 bases. V shed 5 bases, J shed 5 bases, and the junction held 3 bases outside the gene matches. Germline loops: CDR1 SGHTA, CDR2 FQGNSA. CDR3 length: 13 amino acids. The CDR3 is CASSTLAGETQYF. Here the CDR3 DNA reads TGTGCCAGCAGCACCCTAGCGGGGGAGACCCAGTACTTC.

V usage is TRBV7-9 and J usage is TRBJ2-3; 10 positions match TRBD1. Germline-derived CDR1 and CDR2 are SEHNR and FQNEAQ (reference sequence). Trimming took 6 bases from V and 4 from J; bases not matched to a gene: 4. The CDR3 consists of 14 residues. In nucleotides, the CDR3 is TGTGCCAGCAGTCGGGACAGGGGTGCAGATACGCAGTATTTT. Amino acid sequence: CASSRDRGADTQYF.

This clone was detected once. V gene TRBV9 combines with J gene TRBJ1-5; D not resolved. Germline V gene lookup returns CDR1 SGDLS and CDR2 YYNGEE. CDR3 size: 13 residues. Trimming left V 2 bases short and J 1 base short, with 4 bases between. CDR3 loop: CASSVGSNQPQHF. The CDR3 DNA reads as TGTGCCAGCAGCGTGGGCAGCAATCAGCCCCAGCATTTT.

The rearrangement joins TRBV13 to TRBJ2-7, with D possibly being TRBD1 or TRBD2 (5 bases each). V shed 5 bases and J shed 5 bases, with 19 bases lying between them. Germline lookup yields CDR1 PRHDT and CDR2 FYEKMQ (reference sequence). The CDR3 runs to 15 residues. DNA of the CDR3: TGTGCCAGCAGCGCGTCCGAGGGGCGAGAAAACGAGCAGTACTTC. Protein product: CASSASEGRENEQYF.

V is TRBV13 and J is TRBJ1-1; the D gene is possibly TRBD1 (5 bases). CDR1 is PRHDT and CDR2 is FYEKMQ in the germline V gene (reference sequence). V lost 3 bases, J lost 6 bases, and 17 bases lay in between. The CDR3 length is 15 residues. CDR3 coding DNA: TGTGCCAGCAGCTTGTCTTGGCAGGGTATCCCTGAAGCTTTCTTT. Amino acid sequence: CASSLSWQGIPEAFF.

The V call is TRBV6-5, the J call TRBJ1-6; D not resolved. Trimming took 6 bases from V and 6 from J, leaving 15 bases between them. Germline V CDR1 and CDR2: MNHEY, SVGAGI. The CDR3 sequence is 15 residues long. CDR3 region: CASSLRTDLNSPLHF. The CDR3 DNA is TGTGCCAGCAGCCTGCGGACGGATCTTAATTCACCCCTCCACTTT.

This chain links TRBV7-2 with TRBJ2-1, with 13 nucleotides matching TRBD2. The V gene end was trimmed by 5 bases and the J gene end by 10 bases; junction bases not matched to a gene: 5. This CDR3 comprises 14 residues. Per germline, CDR1 SGHTA and CDR2 FQGNSA. CDR3 amino acids: CASSPGLAGVEQFF. The CDR3 DNA reads TGTGCCAGCAGCCCCGGACTAGCGGGGGTCGAGCAGTTCTTC.

The CDR3 DNA follows: TGTGCCAGCAGCCCAAACCCTCAGTTGAACACTGAAGCTTTCTTT. This sequence encodes CASSPNPQLNTEAFF. The chain is built from TRBV7-6 and TRBJ1-1, with D unclear. There are 15 residues in the CDR3. Looked up from germline, CDR1 is SGHVS and CDR2 is FNYEAQ. V lost 5 bases, J lost 0 bases, and 13 bases lay in between.

V and J are TRBV7-9 and TRBJ1-2; D gene ambiguous. Germline assignment: CDR1 SEHNR and CDR2 FQNEAQ (reference sequence). CDR3 length: 13 amino acids. V lost 8 bases and J 2 bases, leaving 12 bases between the germline ends. Written as DNA, the CDR3 is TGTGCCAGCCCCCTGGAGGGAAACTATGGCTACACCTTC. Its translation: CASPLEGNYGYTF.

This clone has only a few counts. The chain joins TRBV7-9 to TRBJ1-5; D remains unclear. In germline, CDR1 is SEHNR, CDR2 FQNEAQ (reference sequence). With 5 bases removed from V and 4 bases from J, the gap between germline ends came to 6 bases. CDR3 length equals 12 residues. The CDR3 region has the DNA TGTGCCAGCAGCCCTTCAAATCAGCCCCAGCATTTT. Translated: CASSPSNQPQHF.

This chain joins TRBV28 and TRBJ1-6; 9 bases map to TRBD1. This CDR3 contains 13 residues. The J segment lost 10 bases and the V segment lost 2 bases, leaving 0 bases of the junction unmatched. The germline V gene has CDR1 MDHEN and CDR2 SYDVKM. CDR3: CASSLTGGSPLHF. CDR3 sequence (DNA): TGTGCCAGCAGTTTAACAGGGGGCTCACCCCTCCACTTT.

This rearrangement joins TRBV6-6 to TRBJ2-5, with D maybe TRBD2 (6 bases). Germline CDR1 MNHNY, CDR2 SVGAGI (reference sequence). The CDR3 totals 14 residues. Trimming removed 7 bases from V and 0 bases from J, with 12 bases in between. Here the CDR3 reads CASTRRDYQETQYF. The CDR3 DNA is TGTGCCAGCACCCGCCGGGACTACCAAGAGACCCAGTACTTC.